The 22 T cell receptor beta chains below all came from one sample that was sequenced in a study of T cells expressing NK-cell markers. TCRdb reanalyzed the 5' RACE reads, giving one entry per CDR3 protein sequence and no DNA. The sample totals approximately 420,000 distinct CDR3 sequences. The sequenced material came from blood T cells: a sorted CD56 or NKG2C T cell subset, CD4+ or CD8+ T cells, or bulk PBMC T cells (not recorded which). The receptor set was obtained from a woman between 50 and 59 years old in good health.

V is TRBV3-1 and J is TRBJ2-3; TCRdb's assignment of TRBD2 cannot be checked, as there is no DNA. Germline-derived CDR1 and CDR2 are LGHDT and YNNKEL (reference sequence). The CDR3 is 17 residues long. CDR3 residues: CASSQRLAGTETDTQYF.

V gene TRBV5-1 combines with J gene TRBJ1-3; TCRdb reports TRBD1, a call that lacks DNA to check it against. The CDR3 loop spans 16 amino acids. CDR1 and CDR2 (germline): SGHRS, YFSETQ. This CDR3 reads CASSQENPGPGDTIYF.

The V gene is TRBV5-1, the J gene TRBJ2-1; TCRdb reports TRBD2, a call that lacks DNA to check it against. Germline lookup yields CDR1 SGHRS and CDR2 YFSETQ. The length of the CDR3 is 14 residues. This chain's CDR3 is CASKGLPIYNEQFF. The entire variable domain, with the rest obtained from reference TRBV5-1 and TRBJ2-1, is as follows: KAGVTQTPRYLIKTRGQQVTLSCSPISGHRSVSWYQQTPGQGLQFLFEYFSETQRNKGNFPGRFSGRQFSNSRSEMNVSTLELGDSALYLCASKGLPIYNEQFFGPGTRLTVL.

The chain joins TRBV29-1 to TRBJ2-1; checking the TCRdb D call of TRBD2 is not possible without DNA. Germline CDR1 reads SQVTM; CDR2 reads ANQGSEA. The CDR3 extends over 15 amino acids. The CDR3 sequence: CSVEDHPSGTNEQFF.

The V and J genes are TRBV15 and TRBJ2-1; the TRBD2 assignment by TCRdb is unverifiable without DNA. This CDR3 has 16 residues. Germline V CDR1 and CDR2: LNHNV, YYDKDF (reference sequence). The CDR3 reads CATSSTSGRIANEQFF.

This chain uses TRBV12-3 or TRBV12-4 with TRBJ2-5; TCRdb selects TRBD1, and the lack of DNA leaves this call unchecked. CDR3 length: 15 amino acids. CDR3 sequence: CASSSGTGTRETQYF.

The chain has TRBV10-1 and TRBJ2-7. Looked up from germline, CDR1 is WNHNN and CDR2 is SYGVQD (reference sequence). The length of the CDR3 is 13 residues. The CDR3 protein is CASSESGLGEQYF.

V gene TRBV12-3 or TRBV12-4 combines with J gene TRBJ1-5. The CDR3 extends over 15 amino acids. The CDR3 sequence is CASSINLGGNQPQHF.

The CDR3 protein is CAISPFDSAILETQYF. This rearrangement joins TRBV10-3 to TRBJ2-5; the D gene TCRdb calls, TRBD1, cannot be checked with no DNA. Germline loops: CDR1 ENHRY, CDR2 SYGVKD. The CDR3 has 16 amino acids.

This sequence joins TRBV11-2 and TRBJ2-1; TCRdb's assignment of TRBD1 cannot be checked, as there is no DNA. This CDR3 region has 14 residues. Germline CDR1 reads SGHAT; CDR2 reads FQNNGV. CDR3 sequence: CASSRGYGGDEQFF.

The chain is built from TRBV12-3 or TRBV12-4 and TRBJ2-1; TCRdb names TRBD2, which stays unverified in the absence of DNA. The CDR3 consists of 13 residues. The CDR3 here is CASSFLARNEQFF.

CDR3: CATSDRSGTSGTYNEQFF. V gene TRBV24-1 combines with J gene TRBJ2-1; TCRdb's D call, TRBD2, is unchecked because there is no DNA. The CDR3 sequence is 18 residues long. CDR1 is KGHDR, CDR2 SFDVKD, per germline.

This chain uses TRBV6-5 with TRBJ1-1; lacking DNA, the TRBD1 call made by TCRdb goes unchecked. The CDR3 runs 14 residues. Germline CDR1 and CDR2: MNHEY and SVGAGI. CDR3 in amino acids: CASSATGPNTEAFF.

The CDR3 here is CASAGAGRGEQFF. The chain carries TRBV11-3 and TRBJ2-1; as DNA is missing, the TRBD2 call by TCRdb cannot be tested. The CDR3 is 13 residues long. The germline V gene encodes CDR1 SGHNT and CDR2 YENEEA.

This chain connects TRBV10-3 to TRBJ2-7; TCRdb lists TRBD2, though no DNA is available to test this call. Germline loops: CDR1 ENHRY, CDR2 SYGVKD. The CDR3 spans 14 residues. The CDR3 spells CAISRTSVDYEQYF.

The V gene is TRBV19, the J gene TRBJ1-6. The CDR3 loop spans 12 amino acids. The germline V gene encodes CDR1 LNHDA and CDR2 SQIVND (reference sequence). The CDR3 region is CASSMTSSPLHF.

The chain carries TRBV5-1 and TRBJ2-3; the D call of TRBD1 rests on TCRdb alone, since no DNA is present to check it. The germline gives CDR1 SGHRS, CDR2 YFSETQ. CDR3 length: 14 residues. The chain's CDR3 is CASSHTGMGDTQYF.

The rearrangement joins TRBV7-9 to TRBJ2-5; checking the TCRdb D call of TRBD2 is not possible without DNA. Germline values: CDR1 SEHNR, CDR2 FQNEAQ (reference sequence). The CDR3 loop spans 16 amino acids. CDR3 sequence: CASSSKAGGIQETQYF.

The V call is TRBV12-3 or TRBV12-4, the J call TRBJ2-4; TCRdb calls TRBD2, which cannot be checked without DNA. The CDR3 has 14 amino acids. The CDR3 region is CASSGRGWGNIQYF.

The V and J genes are TRBV24-1 and TRBJ2-3; TCRdb's D call, TRBD1, is unchecked because there is no DNA. CDR3 length: 16 residues. Germline V gives CDR1 KGHDR, CDR2 SFDVKD. CDR3 sequence reads: CATSDFEGGRTDTQYF.

The rearrangement uses TRBV20-1 and TRBJ2-1. The CDR3 extends over 14 amino acids. Germline loops: CDR1 DFQATT, CDR2 SNEGSKA (reference sequence). CDR3 residues: CSARGLEAHNEQFF.

The chain employs TRBV6-2 or TRBV6-3 and TRBJ1-4. This CDR3 has 13 residues. From germline, CDR1 is MNHEY and CDR2 SVGEGT. CDR3 protein: CATKKTAREKLFF.